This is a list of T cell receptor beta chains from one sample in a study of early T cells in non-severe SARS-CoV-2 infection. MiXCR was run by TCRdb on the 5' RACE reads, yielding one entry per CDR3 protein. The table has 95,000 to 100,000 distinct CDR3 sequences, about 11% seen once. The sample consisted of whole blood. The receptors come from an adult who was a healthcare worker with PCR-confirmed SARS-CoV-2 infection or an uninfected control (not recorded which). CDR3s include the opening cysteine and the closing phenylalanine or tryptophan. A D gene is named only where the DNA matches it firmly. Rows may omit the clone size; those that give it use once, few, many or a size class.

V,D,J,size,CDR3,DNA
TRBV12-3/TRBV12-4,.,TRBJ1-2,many,CASTEGAGLARGYTF,TGTGCCAGCACCGAAGGGGCGGGGCTAGCCAGAGGCTACACCTTC
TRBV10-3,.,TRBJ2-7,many,CAISEGPPNEQYF,TGTGCCATCAGTGAAGGCCCGCCGAACGAGCAGTACTTC
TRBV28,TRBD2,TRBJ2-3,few,CATLSGRSTDTQYF,TGTGCCACCCTTAGCGGGAGGAGCACAGATACGCAGTATTTT
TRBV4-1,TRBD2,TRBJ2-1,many,CASSQDTSGGPYNEQFF,TGCGCCAGCAGCCAAGATACTAGCGGGGGCCCTTACAATGAGCAGTTCTTC
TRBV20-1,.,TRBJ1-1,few,CSAGRGWAFF,TGCAGTGCGGGGAGGGGCTGGGCTTTCTTT
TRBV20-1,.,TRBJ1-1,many,CSAREGGRDTEAFF,TGCAGTGCTAGAGAAGGGGGACGGGACACTGAAGCTTTCTTT
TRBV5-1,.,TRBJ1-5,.,CASSFDSNQPQHF,TGCGCCAGCAGCTTTGATAGCAATCAGCCCCAGCATTTT
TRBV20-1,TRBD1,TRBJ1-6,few,CSAQGAGDSPLHF,TGCAGTGCCCAGGGGGCAGGAGATTCACCCCTCCACTTT
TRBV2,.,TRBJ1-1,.,CASSVQWGTEAFF,TGTGCCAGCAGTGTACAATGGGGGACTGAAGCTTTCTTT
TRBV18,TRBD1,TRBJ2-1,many,CASSPQGAVTYNEQFF,TGTGCCAGCTCACCACAGGGGGCGGTTACCTACAATGAGCAGTTCTTC
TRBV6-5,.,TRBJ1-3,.,CASSSRDSSGNTIYF,TGTGCCAGCAGTTCCCGGGACTCATCGGGAAACACCATATATTTT
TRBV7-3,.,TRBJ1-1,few,CASSFEMNTEAFF,TGTGCCAGCAGCTTCGAAATGAACACTGAAGCTTTCTTT
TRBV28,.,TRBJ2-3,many,CASWDRTDTQYF,TGTGCCAGCTGGGACCGCACAGATACGCAGTATTTT
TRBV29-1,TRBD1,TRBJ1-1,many,CSVGMTGGNTEAFF,TGCAGCGTTGGGATGACAGGGGGAAACACTGAAGCTTTCTTT
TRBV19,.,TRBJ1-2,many,CASSIHGVEANYGYTF,TGTGCCAGTAGTATTCACGGGGTTGAGGCTAACTATGGCTACACCTTC
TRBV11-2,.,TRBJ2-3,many,CASSQGGGSSTDTQYF,TGTGCCAGCAGCCAGGGGGGCGGGAGCAGCACAGATACGCAGTATTTT
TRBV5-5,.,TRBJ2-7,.,CASSRTDVYHEQYF,TGTGCCAGCAGTAGAACGGACGTGTATCACGAGCAGTACTTC
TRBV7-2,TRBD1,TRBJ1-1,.,CASRDRGNTEAFF,TGTGCCAGCCGGGACAGGGGGAACACTGAAGCTTTCTTT
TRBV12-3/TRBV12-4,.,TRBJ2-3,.,CASSLVEGPTDTQYF,TGTGCCAGCAGTTTAGTAGAGGGACCCACAGATACGCAGTATTTT
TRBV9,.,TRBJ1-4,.,CASSVGQSTNEKLFF,TGTGCCAGCAGCGTAGGGCAGTCAACTAATGAAAAACTGTTTTTT
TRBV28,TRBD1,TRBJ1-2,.,CASSPGQSTSYGYTF,TGTGCCAGCAGTCCGGGACAGTCGACTTCCTATGGCTACACCTTC
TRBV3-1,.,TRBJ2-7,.,CASSQSQRRGGEQYF,TGTGCCAGCAGCCAAAGTCAGCGACGGGGAGGCGAGCAGTACTTC
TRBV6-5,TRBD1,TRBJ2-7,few,CASRLTPGQIYEQYF,TGTGCCAGCAGACTAACTCCGGGACAGATCTACGAGCAGTACTTC
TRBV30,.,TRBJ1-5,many,CAWSFGGGNQPQHF,TGTGCCTGGAGTTTCGGGGGTGGCAATCAGCCCCAGCATTTT
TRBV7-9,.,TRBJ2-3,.,CASGLRGWGTDTQYF,TGTGCCAGCGGACTTAGGGGATGGGGCACAGATACGCAGTATTTT
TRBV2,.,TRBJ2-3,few,CASSDGGASTDTQYF,TGTGCCAGCAGTGATGGGGGGGCTAGCACAGATACGCAGTATTTT
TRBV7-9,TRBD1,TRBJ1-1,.,CASSLGRDRLNTEAFF,TGTGCCAGCAGCTTAGGGAGGGACAGACTGAACACGGAAGCTTTCTTT
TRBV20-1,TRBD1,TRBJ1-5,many,CSADRVGDQPQHF,TGCAGTGCTGACAGGGTGGGTGATCAGCCCCAGCATTTT
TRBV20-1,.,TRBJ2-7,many,CSARPGTGLAYEQYF,TGCAGTGCTAGACCTGGGACTGGGCTAGCCTACGAGCAGTACTTC
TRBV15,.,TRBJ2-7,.,CATSRPPRVKEQYF,TGTGCCACCAGCAGACCACCCAGGGTGAAGGAGCAGTACTTC
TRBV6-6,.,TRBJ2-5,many,CASSYSSGVETQYF,TGTGCCAGCAGTTACTCATCGGGGGTAGAGACCCAGTACTTC
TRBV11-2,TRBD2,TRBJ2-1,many,CASSFSFGTSGNNEQFF,TGTGCCAGCAGCTTTTCGTTCGGGACTAGCGGTAACAATGAGCAGTTCTTC
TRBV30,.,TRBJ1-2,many,CAWSVGPNYGYTF,TGTGCCTGGAGTGTCGGTCCTAACTATGGCTACACCTTC